A selection of T cell receptor beta chains follows, all from one sample in a study of CD8 T cells in Susac syndrome. In TCRdb, the immunoSEQ multiplex PCR reads were re-called with MiXCR into one record per CDR3 protein. The sample carries approximately 75,000 distinct CDR3 sequences, approximately 95% recorded once. The sample was CD8+ T cells from PBMCs. Source of these receptors: a human donor in good health. Both conserved end residues are part of each CDR3. D genes are given only for firm matches.

V gene	CDR3 length	J gene	D gene	CDR3 protein	CDR3 DNA
TRBV28	14	TRBJ1-5	-	CASSLKVGNQPQHF	TGTGCCAGCAGTTTAAAAGTGGGTAATCAGCCCCAGCATTTT
TRBV19	13	TRBJ1-2	-	CASSMERQYGYTF	TGTGCCAGTAGTATGGAGAGACAGTATGGCTACACCTTC
TRBV7-9	15	TRBJ2-3	TRBD2	CASSLSIAGTDTQYF	TGTGCCAGCAGCTTATCCATAGCGGGAACAGATACGCAGTATTTT
TRBV6-5	13	TRBJ2-5	-	CASSYSGGETQYF	TGTGCCAGCAGTTACTCTGGGGGCGAGACCCAGTACTTC
TRBV6-2/TRBV6-3	13	TRBJ2-1	-	CASSPQSYNEQFF	TGTGCCAGCAGCCCCCAATCTTACAATGAGCAGTTCTTC
TRBV20-1	15	TRBJ2-2	TRBD1	CSADNTGALTGELFF	TGCAGTGCTGATAATACAGGGGCCCTCACCGGGGAGCTGTTTTTT
TRBV27	14	TRBJ2-2	-	CASSTYQDTGELFF	TGTGCCAGCAGTACGTACCAAGACACCGGGGAGCTGTTTTTT
TRBV3-1	16	TRBJ1-4	-	CASSQDTPGPNEKLFF	TGTGCCAGCAGCCAAGATACCCCGGGACCTAATGAAAAACTGTTTTTT
TRBV2	16	TRBJ1-5	TRBD1	CASIPTRDRANQPQHF	TGTGCCAGCATTCCAACCCGGGACAGGGCGAATCAGCCCCAGCATTTT
TRBV2	15	TRBJ2-3	-	CASSEALGSTDTQYF	TGTGCCAGCAGTGAAGCGCTTGGCAGCACAGATACGCAGTATTTT
TRBV19	15	TRBJ2-2	-	CASSPFRGRDGELFF	TGTGCCAGTAGTCCTTTTAGGGGCAGGGACGGGGAGCTGTTTTTT
TRBV4-1	13	TRBJ1-1	-	CASSQGGFTEAFF	TGCGCCAGCAGCCAAGGCGGGTTCACTGAAGCTTTCTTT
TRBV7-6	15	TRBJ2-5	-	CASSLPKGVQETQYF	TGTGCCAGCAGCTTACCTAAGGGGGTCCAAGAGACCCAGTACTTC
TRBV12-3/TRBV12-4	16	TRBJ2-1	-	CASSGWAGGSYNEQFF	TGTGCCAGCAGTGGGTGGGCTGGGGGCTCCTACAATGAGCAGTTCTTC